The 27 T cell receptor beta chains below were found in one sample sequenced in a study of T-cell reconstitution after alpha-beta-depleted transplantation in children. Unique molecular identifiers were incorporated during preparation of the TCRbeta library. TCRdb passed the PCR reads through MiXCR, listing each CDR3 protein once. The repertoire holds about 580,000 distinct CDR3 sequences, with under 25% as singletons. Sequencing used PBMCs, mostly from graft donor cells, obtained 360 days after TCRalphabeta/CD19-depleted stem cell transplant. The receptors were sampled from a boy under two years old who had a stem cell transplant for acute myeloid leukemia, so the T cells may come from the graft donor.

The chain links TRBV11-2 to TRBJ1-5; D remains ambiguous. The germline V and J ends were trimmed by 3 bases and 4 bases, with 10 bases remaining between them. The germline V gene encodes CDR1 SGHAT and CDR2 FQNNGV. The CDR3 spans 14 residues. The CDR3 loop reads CASSLELGNQPQHF. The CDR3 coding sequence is TGTGCCAGCAGCTTGGAGTTGGGGAATCAGCCCCAGCATTTT. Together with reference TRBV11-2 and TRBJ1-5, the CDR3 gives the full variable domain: EAGVAQSPRYKIIEKRQSVAFWCNPISGHATLYWYQQILGQGPKLLIQFQNNGVVDDSQLPKDRFSAERLKGVDSTLKIQPAKLEDSAVYLCASSLELGNQPQHFGDGTRLSIL.

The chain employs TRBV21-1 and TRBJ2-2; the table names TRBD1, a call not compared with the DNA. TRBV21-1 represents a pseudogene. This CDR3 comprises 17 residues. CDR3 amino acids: CASSAQEGVPNTGELFF. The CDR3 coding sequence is TGTGCCAGCAGCGCCCAAGAGGGGGTCCCGAACACCGGGGAGCTGTTTTTT.

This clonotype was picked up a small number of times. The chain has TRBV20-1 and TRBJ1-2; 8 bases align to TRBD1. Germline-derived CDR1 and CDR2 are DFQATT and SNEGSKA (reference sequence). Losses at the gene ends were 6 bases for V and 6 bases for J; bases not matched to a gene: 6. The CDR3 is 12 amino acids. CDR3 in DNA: TGCAGTGCGCCGGGACAGGTGGATGGCTACACCTTC. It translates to CSAPGQVDGYTF.

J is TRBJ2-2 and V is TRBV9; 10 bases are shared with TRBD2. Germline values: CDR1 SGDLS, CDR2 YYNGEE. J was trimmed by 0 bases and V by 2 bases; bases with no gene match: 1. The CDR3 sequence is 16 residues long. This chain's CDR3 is CASSVTSGANTGELFF. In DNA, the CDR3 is TGTGCCAGCAGCGTCACTAGCGGGGCGAACACCGGGGAGCTGTTTTTT.

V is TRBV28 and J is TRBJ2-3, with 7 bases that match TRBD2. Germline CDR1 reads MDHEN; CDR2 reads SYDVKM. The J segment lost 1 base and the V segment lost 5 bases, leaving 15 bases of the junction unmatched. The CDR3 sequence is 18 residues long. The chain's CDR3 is CASSPLPTSSYGTDTQYF. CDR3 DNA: TGTGCCAGCAGTCCTCTACCGACTAGCTCCTACGGCACAGATACGCAGTATTTT.

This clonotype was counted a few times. The CDR3 DNA reads TGTGCCATCAGTGAGACCCGACAGGGAGCCACAGATACGCAGTATTTT. The encoded protein is CAISETRQGATDTQYF. The chain recombines TRBV10-3 with TRBJ2-3, with TRBD1 identical over 7 bases. The CDR3 length is 16 residues. Trimming took 2 bases from V and 2 from J; bases not matched to a gene: 7. Germline-derived CDR1 and CDR2 are ENHRY and SYGVKD.

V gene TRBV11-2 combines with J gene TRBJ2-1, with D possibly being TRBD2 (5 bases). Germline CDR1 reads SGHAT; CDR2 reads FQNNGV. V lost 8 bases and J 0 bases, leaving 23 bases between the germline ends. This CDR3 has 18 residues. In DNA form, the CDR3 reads TGTGCCAGCCGCCATGGCCCCCGCCGGGGTGGCTCCTACAATGAGCAGTTCTTC. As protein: CASRHGPRRGGSYNEQFF.

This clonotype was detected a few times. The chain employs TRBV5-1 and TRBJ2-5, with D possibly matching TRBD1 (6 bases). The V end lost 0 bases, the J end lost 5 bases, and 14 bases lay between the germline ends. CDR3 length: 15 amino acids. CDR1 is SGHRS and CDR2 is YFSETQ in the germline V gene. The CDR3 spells CASSLGGSQGETQYF. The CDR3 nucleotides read TGCGCCAGCAGCTTGGGCGGCAGTCAGGGGGAGACCCAGTACTTC.

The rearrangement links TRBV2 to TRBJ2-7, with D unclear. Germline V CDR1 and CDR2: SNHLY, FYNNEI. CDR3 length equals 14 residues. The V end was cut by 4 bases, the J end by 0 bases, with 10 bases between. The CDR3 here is CASSAAVTSYEQYF. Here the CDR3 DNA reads TGTGCCAGCAGTGCCGCAGTTACCTCCTACGAGCAGTACTTC.

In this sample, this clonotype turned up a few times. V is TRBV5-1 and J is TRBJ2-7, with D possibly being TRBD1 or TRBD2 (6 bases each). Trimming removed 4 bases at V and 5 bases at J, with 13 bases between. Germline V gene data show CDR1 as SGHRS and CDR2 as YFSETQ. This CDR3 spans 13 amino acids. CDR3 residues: CASSLGGQDEQYV. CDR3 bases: TGCGCCAGCAGCCTAGGGGGGCAGGACGAGCAGTACGTC.

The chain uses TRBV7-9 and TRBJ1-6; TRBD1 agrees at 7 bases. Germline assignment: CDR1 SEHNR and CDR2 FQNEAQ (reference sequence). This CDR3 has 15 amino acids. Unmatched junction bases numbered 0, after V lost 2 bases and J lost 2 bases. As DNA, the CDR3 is TGTGCCAGCAGCTTACAGGGGGCCTATAATTCACCCCTCCACTTT. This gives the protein CASSLQGAYNSPLHF.

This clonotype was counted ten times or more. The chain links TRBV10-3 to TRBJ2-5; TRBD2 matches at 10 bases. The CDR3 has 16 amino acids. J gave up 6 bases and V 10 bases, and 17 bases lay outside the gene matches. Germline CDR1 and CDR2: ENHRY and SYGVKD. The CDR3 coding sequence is TGTGCCACGGGTCTAAAGGAGCGGGGGGGCCACAAGACCCAGTACTTC. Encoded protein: CATGLKERGGHKTQYF.

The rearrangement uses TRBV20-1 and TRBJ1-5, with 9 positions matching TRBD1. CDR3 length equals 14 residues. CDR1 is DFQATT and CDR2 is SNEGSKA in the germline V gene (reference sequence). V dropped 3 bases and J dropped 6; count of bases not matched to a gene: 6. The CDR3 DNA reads TGCAGTGCTAGCGGGGACAGGGTCGGTCAGCCCCAGCATTTT. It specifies CSASGDRVGQPQHF.

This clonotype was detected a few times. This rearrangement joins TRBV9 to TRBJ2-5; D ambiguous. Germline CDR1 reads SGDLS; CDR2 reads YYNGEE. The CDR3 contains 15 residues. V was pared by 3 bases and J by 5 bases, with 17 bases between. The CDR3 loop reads CASSAGPSPWETQYF. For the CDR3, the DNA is TGTGCCAGCAGCGCCGGACCTTCACCGTGGGAGACCCAGTACTTC.

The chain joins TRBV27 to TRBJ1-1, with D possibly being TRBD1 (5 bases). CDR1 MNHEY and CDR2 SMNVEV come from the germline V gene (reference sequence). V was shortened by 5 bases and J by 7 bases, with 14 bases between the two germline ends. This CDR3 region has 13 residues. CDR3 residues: CASSLKQGLEAFF. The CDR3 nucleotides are TGTGCCAGCAGTCTTAAGCAGGGACTTGAAGCTTTCTTT.

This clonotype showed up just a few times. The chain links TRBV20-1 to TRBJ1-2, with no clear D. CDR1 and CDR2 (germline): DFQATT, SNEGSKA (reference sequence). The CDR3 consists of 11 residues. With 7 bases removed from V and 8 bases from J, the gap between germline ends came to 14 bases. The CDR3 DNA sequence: TGCAGTGTTCAAAAAGTGGGCGGCTACACCTTC. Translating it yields CSVQKVGGYTF.

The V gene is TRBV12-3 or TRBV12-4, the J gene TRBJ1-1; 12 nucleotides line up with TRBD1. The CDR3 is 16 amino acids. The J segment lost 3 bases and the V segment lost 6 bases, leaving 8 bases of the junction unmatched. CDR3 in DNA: TGTGCCAGCAGACCCTCCTGGGACAGGGGGCACACTGAAGCTTTCTTT. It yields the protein CASRPSWDRGHTEAFF.

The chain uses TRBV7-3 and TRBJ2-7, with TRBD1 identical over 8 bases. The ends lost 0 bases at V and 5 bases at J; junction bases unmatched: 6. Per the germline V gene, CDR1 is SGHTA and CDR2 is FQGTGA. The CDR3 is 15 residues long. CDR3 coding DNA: TGTGCCAGCAGCTTAACTGCAGGGGGCCGGAACGAGCAGTACTTC. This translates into CASSLTAGGRNEQYF. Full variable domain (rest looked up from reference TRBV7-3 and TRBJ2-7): GAGVSQTPSNKVTEKGKYVELRCDPISGHTALYWYRQSLGQGPEFLIYFQGTGAADDSGLPNDRFFAVRPEGSVSTLKIQRTERGDSAVYLCASSLTAGGRNEQYFGPGTRLTVT.

In nucleotides, the CDR3 is TGCGCCAGCAGCGGAATCGGGACAGGGCATTCACCCCTCCACTTT. This sequence encodes CASSGIGTGHSPLHF. The genes are TRBV5-1 and TRBJ1-6; 9 bases line up with TRBD1. The length of the CDR3 is 15 residues. The V gene's germline CDR1 is SGHRS and CDR2 YFSETQ. Germline trimming cut 4 bases from V and 8 bases from J; bases unmatched to any gene: 7.

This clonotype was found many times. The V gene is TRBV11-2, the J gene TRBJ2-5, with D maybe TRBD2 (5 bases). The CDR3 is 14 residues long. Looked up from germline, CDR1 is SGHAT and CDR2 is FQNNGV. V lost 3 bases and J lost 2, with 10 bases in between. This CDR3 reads CASSFFSAQETQYF. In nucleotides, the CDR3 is TGTGCCAGCAGCTTTTTTAGCGCTCAAGAGACCCAGTACTTC. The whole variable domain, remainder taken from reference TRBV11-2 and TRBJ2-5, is EAGVAQSPRYKIIEKRQSVAFWCNPISGHATLYWYQQILGQGPKLLIQFQNNGVVDDSQLPKDRFSAERLKGVDSTLKIQPAKLEDSAVYLCASSFFSAQETQYFGPGTRLLVL.

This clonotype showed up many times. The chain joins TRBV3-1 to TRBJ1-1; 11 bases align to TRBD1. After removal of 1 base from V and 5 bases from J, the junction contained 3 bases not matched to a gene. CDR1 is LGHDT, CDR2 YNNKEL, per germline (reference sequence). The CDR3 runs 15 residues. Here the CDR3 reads CASSQAGTGGTEAFF. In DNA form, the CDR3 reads TGTGCCAGCAGCCAAGCCGGGACAGGGGGTACTGAAGCTTTCTTT. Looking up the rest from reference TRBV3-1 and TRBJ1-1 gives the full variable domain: DTAVSQTPKYLVTQMGNDKSIKCEQNLGHDTMYWYKQDSKKFLKIMFSYNNKELIINETVPNRFSPKSPDKAHLNLHINSLELGDSAVYFCASSQAGTGGTEAFFGQGTRLTVV.

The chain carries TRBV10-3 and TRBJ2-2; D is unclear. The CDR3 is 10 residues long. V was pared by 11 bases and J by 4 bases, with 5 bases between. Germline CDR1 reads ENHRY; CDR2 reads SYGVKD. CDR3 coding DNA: TGTGCCCTATTCACCGGGGAGCTGTTTTTT. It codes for CALFTGELFF.

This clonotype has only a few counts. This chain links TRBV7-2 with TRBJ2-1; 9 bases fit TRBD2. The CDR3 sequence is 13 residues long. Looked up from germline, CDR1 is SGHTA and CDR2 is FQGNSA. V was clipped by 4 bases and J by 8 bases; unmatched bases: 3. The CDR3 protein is CASSSRLADEQFF. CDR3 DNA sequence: TGTGCCAGCAGCTCTAGACTAGCGGATGAGCAGTTCTTC.

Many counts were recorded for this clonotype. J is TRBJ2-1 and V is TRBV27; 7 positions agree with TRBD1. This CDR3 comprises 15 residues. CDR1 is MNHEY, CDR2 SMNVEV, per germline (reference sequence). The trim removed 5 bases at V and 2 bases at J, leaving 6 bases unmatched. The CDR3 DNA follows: TGTGCCAGCAGTCCCAACAGGGGAACCTACAATGAGCAGTTCTTC. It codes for CASSPNRGTYNEQFF.

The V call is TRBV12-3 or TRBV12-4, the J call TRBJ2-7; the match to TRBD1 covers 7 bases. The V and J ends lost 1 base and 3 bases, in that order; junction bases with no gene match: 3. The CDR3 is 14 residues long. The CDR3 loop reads CASSLGGGRYEQYF. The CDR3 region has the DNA TGTGCCAGCAGTTTAGGAGGGGGCCGCTACGAGCAGTACTTC.

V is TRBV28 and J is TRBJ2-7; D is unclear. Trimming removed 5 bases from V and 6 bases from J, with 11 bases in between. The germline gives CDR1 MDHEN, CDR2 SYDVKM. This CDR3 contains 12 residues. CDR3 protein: CASSPTLTEQYV. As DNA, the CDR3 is TGTGCCAGCAGTCCGACACTTACCGAGCAGTACGTC.

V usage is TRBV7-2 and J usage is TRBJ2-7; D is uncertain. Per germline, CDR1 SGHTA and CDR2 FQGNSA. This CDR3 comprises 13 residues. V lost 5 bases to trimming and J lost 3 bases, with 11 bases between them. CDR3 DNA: TGTGCCAGCAGCACAAGCACTGGCTACGAGCAGTACTTC. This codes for CASSTSTGYEQYF.